This T cell receptor beta chain was captured in a study of vaccination effects on CD4 cells after COVID-19. This table comes from immunoSEQ multiplex PCR, and its TCRdb copy is limited to in-frame clones, with some not included. The sample lists some 61,000 clones; about 80% were seen once. Before sequencing took place, the ViraFEST assay used viral peptide pools to expand antigen-specific CD4+ T cells. Following culture for 9 to 11 days, CD4+ T cells were isolated. Participants got two doses of BNT162b2 or mRNA-1273 vaccine. About this clone itself: Its antigen is unknown.

Germline assignment: CDR1 LGHDT and CDR2 YNNKEL (reference sequence). The CDR3 contains 14 residues. Trimming pared 8 bases from V and 1 base from J, leaving 14 bases between. This specimen consisted of CD4+ T cells from PBMCs cultured with HCoV-OC43 spike peptides, obtained after COVID-19 vaccination. Regarding subset: HCoV-OC43 spike overlapping peptide pool stimulation. The V and J genes are TRBV3-1 (or the pseudogene TRBV3-2) and TRBJ1-1; a weak D match, TRBD1 (5 bases). The sequence was obtained from a human donor who received a COVID-19 vaccine. CDR3 bases: TGTGCCAGCCTCCGGGGAGGGGCGAACACTGAAGCTTTCTTT. Translating it yields CASLRGGANTEAFF.